This T cell receptor beta chain comes out of a study of HIV-infected patients and healthy controls. Regarding the study as a whole: HIV-infected patients shared fewer CDR3 sequences between individuals than healthy controls. Only sixteen HIV-infected individuals were processed, a major limit on how widely findings apply. MAIT alpha-chain CDR3s were frequent in healthy controls, depleted in HIV+.

Reverse transcription used 450 to 550 ng RNA and constant-region primers for alpha and beta. Alpha and beta chain libraries were made separately by chain-specific third strand synthesis with multiplexing indices. A 5' RACE adapter with a random hexamer and the SP2 primer site was joined to cDNA. TCRdb independently ran MiXCR on the 5' RACE reads; one entry per CDR3 protein. The table records 10,000 or so distinct CDR3 sequences, 8% of them present only once. Details on this clonotype: Antigen: not known.

No cell fractionation was done, so the repertoire covers all unsorted peripheral blood T cells. Trimming took off 4 bases at V and 8 bases at J, with 14 bases between the two ends. This CDR3 contains 13 residues. Germline V lookup: CDR1 SGHVS, CDR2 FQNEAQ. V is TRBV7-8 and J is TRBJ1-2, with a possible D match to TRBD1 (6 bases). The sample consisted of blood. This receptor was obtained from an adult in good health. The CDR3 loop is CASSSGQTYGYTF. Here the CDR3 DNA reads TGTGCCAGCAGCTCAGGACAGACCTACGGCTACACCTTC.